The clone carrying this T cell receptor (beta chain) was counted between two and nine times. Together with a sample-barcoded 5' primer, a J-beta primer mix was included in a second PCR lasting about 7 to 11 cycles. MiXCR was run by TCRdb on the 5' RACE reads, yielding one entry per CDR3 protein. The table records roughly 800,000 distinct CDR3 sequences, roughly 60% of them present only once. The data were obtained in a study of blood T cells in healthy people across ages. Germline loops: CDR1 MNHEY, CDR2 SMNVEV (reference sequence). V lost 0 bases to trimming and J lost 9 bases; unmatched junction nucleotides: 3. The length of the CDR3 is 13 residues.

This clonotype originated in a man younger than 45 in good health. The sequenced sample consisted of blood. The V and J genes are TRBV27 and TRBJ2-7; 9 nucleotides line up with TRBD2. CDR3 sequence reads: CASSLSSGRVQYF. CDR3 DNA: TGTGCCAGCAGTTTATCTAGCGGGAGAGTGCAGTACTTC.